This TCR beta chain was recovered during a study of blood T cells in healthy people across ages. About the research overall: Using template switching, researchers captured about one barcoded beta molecule for each two T cells.

The sample holds one count of this clonotype. Its specificity is not known. Each donor supplied roughly 9 milliliters of peripheral blood. Primed by a sample-barcoded 5' primer and a J-beta primer mix, a second PCR proceeded for about 7 to 11 cycles. TCRdb reanalysed the 5' RACE reads using MiXCR and keeps one entry per CDR3 protein. The data show hundreds of thousands of distinct CDR3 sequences, over 20% seen once. Germline V gene sequence: CDR1 MDHEN, CDR2 SYDVKM. V was pared by 3 bases and J by 8 bases, with 13 bases of the junction left unmatched. CDR3 length: 16 residues. Study-wide results and caveats: Possibly confounding the expanded clonotype changes was the fact that donor CMV status was unknown. Diversity estimates from one million T cells were considered underestimates.

The origin of this receptor is a man in his sixties or seventies in good health. The chain is built from TRBV28 and TRBJ2-1, with 7 nucleotides matching TRBD1. The sample was blood. CDR3 in amino acids: CASSLSQGPQGDEQFF. Here the CDR3 DNA reads TGTGCCAGCAGTTTGTCCCAGGGCCCTCAGGGGGATGAGCAGTTCTTC.